This paragraph reports one T cell receptor beta chain. With 1 base clipped from V and 1 base from J, the junction kept 9 bases outside the gene matches. This CDR3 has 17 residues. The germline CDR1 and CDR2 sequences are LGHNA and YNFKEQ. Authors of the study amplified TCR beta CDR3 regions from RNA transcripts. HTBI primers drove first-round RT-PCR of the TCR CDR3. TCRdb ran MiXCR on the multiplex PCR reads and lists one entry per CDR3 protein. Of hundreds of thousands of distinct CDR3 sequences in the sample, roughly 15% were seen once. This record belongs to a study of T cells in Graves' hyperthyroidism and ophthalmopathy.

The source is a middle-aged woman with Graves' ophthalmopathy. Sequenced: blood. This sequence joins TRBV4-2 and TRBJ2-7, with 8 bases aligning to TRBD2. In DNA, the CDR3 is TGTGCCAGCAGCCAAGCCGAGCTTGGCGGGAGGTCCTACGAGCAGTACTTC. Its translation: CASSQAELGGRSYEQYF.